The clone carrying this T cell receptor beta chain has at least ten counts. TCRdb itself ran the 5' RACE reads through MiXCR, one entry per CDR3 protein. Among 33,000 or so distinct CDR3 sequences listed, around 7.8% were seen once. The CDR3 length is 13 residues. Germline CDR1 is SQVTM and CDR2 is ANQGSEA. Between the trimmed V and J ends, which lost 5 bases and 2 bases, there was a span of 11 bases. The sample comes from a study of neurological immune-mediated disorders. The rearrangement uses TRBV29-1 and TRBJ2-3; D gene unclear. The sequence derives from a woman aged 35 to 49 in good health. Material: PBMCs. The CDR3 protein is CSVRALNTDTQYF. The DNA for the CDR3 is TGCAGCGTTCGGGCGCTCAACACAGATACGCAGTATTTT.